This note documents a single T cell receptor (beta chain) sequence. Followed over time, Seattle patients had been enrolled while infection was active. The data are from a study of blood T cell repertoires in COVID-19. Study as a whole: The United States, Italy and Spain supplied acute and convalescent COVID-19 samples.

After removal of 1 base from V and 1 base from J, the junction contained 3 bases not matched to a gene. Germline CDR1 and CDR2: LNHDA and SQIVND (reference sequence). The CDR3 sequence is 16 residues long. Sequencing used immunoSEQ multiplex PCR; TCRdb keeps in-frame clones, though not all of them. Of 150,000 to 200,000 clones listed, under 85% are singletons. This TCR came from an older woman with COVID-19, enrolled during active disease. The chain links TRBV19 to TRBJ2-3; 9 bases line up with TRBD1. The sample was peripheral blood. The CDR3 reads CASSIGQGERTDTQYF. For the CDR3, the DNA is TGTGCCAGTAGTATAGGACAGGGGGAACGCACAGATACGCAGTATTTT.